The 28 T cell receptor beta chains given below trace back to one sample, sequenced in a study of CD8 T cells in Susac syndrome. After extraction with the RNeasy kit, roughly 0.45 to 1 ug of the RNA was reverse transcribed using random hexamers. MiXCR, applied by TCRdb to the immunoSEQ multiplex PCR reads, yields one record per CDR3 protein. The repertoire holds about 81,000 distinct CDR3 sequences, with 85% to 95% as singletons. The sequencing sample was made of CD8+ T cells from PBMCs. The receptors stem from a human donor with Susac syndrome.

This clonotype came up once. The junction differs from germline at one of its ends, possibly a read error. The chain combines TRBV29-1 with TRBJ1-1; 10 positions agree with TRBD1. The CDR3 extends over 14 amino acids. Germline CDR1 reads SQVTM; CDR2 reads ANQGSEA. The CDR3, as DNA: TGCAGCGCCCCTCCCGGGACAGGGGCCACTGAAGTTTTCTTT. It specifies CSAPPGTGATEVFF.

V is TRBV30 and J is TRBJ1-5, with D tentatively TRBD1 (6 bases). The CDR3 totals 14 residues. From germline, CDR1 is GTSNPN and CDR2 SVGIG (reference sequence). V lost 2 bases and J lost 5, with 13 bases in between. CDR3 nucleotide sequence: TGTGCCTGGAGTTCGGTAGGGGGGTATCAGCCCCAGCATTTT. Protein sequence: CAWSSVGGYQPQHF.

The chain is built from TRBV12-3 or TRBV12-4 and TRBJ1-5; D is perhaps TRBD1 (6 bases). This CDR3 spans 14 amino acids. The germline V and J ends were trimmed by 4 bases and 6 bases, with 13 bases remaining between them. CDR3 DNA sequence: TGTGCCAGCAGTTCTACAGGGCCCACTCAGCCCCAGCATTTT. As protein: CASSSTGPTQPQHF.

The CDR3 bases are TGTGCCAGCAGCCCGAAATGGAATGAGCAGTTCTTC. Translated: CASSPKWNEQFF. The chain has TRBV6-2 or TRBV6-3 and TRBJ2-1; no definite D call. The germline V gene has CDR1 MNHEY and CDR2 SVGEGT. The V end lost 6 bases, the J end lost 7 bases, and 10 bases lay between the germline ends. CDR3 size: 12 residues.

The J gene is TRBJ1-1, the V gene TRBV6-2 or TRBV6-3; D unclear. Germline lookup yields CDR1 MNHEY and CDR2 SVGEGT. The CDR3 sequence is 19 residues long. Trimming removed 2 bases from V and 0 bases from J, with 22 bases in between. DNA of the CDR3: TGTGCCAGCAGTTACCTCCTGATACGCTACACCGAACTGAACACTGAAGCTTTCTTT. This codes for CASSYLLIRYTELNTEAFF.

V is TRBV7-2 and J is TRBJ1-5; D is undetermined. From germline, CDR1 is SGHTA and CDR2 FQGNSA. Trimming pared 8 bases from V and 6 bases from J, leaving 2 bases between. The CDR3 extends over 9 amino acids. The CDR3 loop is CASGQPQHF. CDR3 nucleotide sequence: TGTGCCAGCGGTCAGCCCCAGCATTTT.

This rearrangement joins TRBV5-1 to TRBJ1-4; D is uncertain. The CDR3 is 14 residues long. The ends were cut back, 7 bases at V and 4 bases at J, with 14 bases in the middle. CDR1 is SGHRS, CDR2 YFSETQ, per germline. CDR3 bases: TGCGCCAGCCCAACGGCGTCCTATAATGAAAAACTGTTTTTT. This codes for CASPTASYNEKLFF. The full variable domain, with the rest looked up from reference TRBV5-1 and TRBJ1-4, is KAGVTQTPRYLIKTRGQQVTLSCSPISGHRSVSWYQQTPGQGLQFLFEYFSETQRNKGNFPGRFSGRQFSNSRSEMNVSTLELGDSALYLCASPTASYNEKLFFGSGTQLSVL.

J is TRBJ1-2 and V is TRBV15, with 7 bases aligning to TRBD1. The CDR3 spans 13 residues. Looked up from germline, CDR1 is LNHNV and CDR2 is YYDKDF (reference sequence). Losses at the gene ends were 4 bases for V and 4 bases for J; bases not matched to a gene: 3. The CDR3 loop is CATSTGTVYGYTF. The CDR3 DNA follows: TGTGCCACCAGCACCGGGACAGTCTATGGCTACACCTTC.

V and J are TRBV24-1 and TRBJ2-1; D perhaps matches TRBD2 (5 bases). The V end was cut by 3 bases, the J end by 6 bases, with 14 bases between. The CDR3 contains 15 residues. CDR1 is KGHDR, CDR2 SFDVKD, per germline. The CDR3 DNA follows: TGTGCCACCAGTGATACCGGGCTAGCCCCCAATGAGCAGTTCTTC. Protein product: CATSDTGLAPNEQFF.

The chain is built from TRBV9 and TRBJ1-3, with D possibly matching TRBD1 (6 bases). CDR1 SGDLS and CDR2 YYNGEE come from the germline V gene. The CDR3 has 14 amino acids. The V end was cut by 4 bases, the J end by 2 bases, with 10 bases between. The CDR3 sequence is CASSQGTTGNTIYF. The CDR3 coding sequence is TGTGCCAGCAGCCAAGGGACAACTGGAAACACCATATATTTT.

The chain has TRBV28 and TRBJ2-7, with 8 nucleotides matching TRBD1. The CDR3 is 15 amino acids. V shed 6 bases, J shed 3 bases, and the junction held 10 bases outside the gene matches. Germline V gene lookup returns CDR1 MDHEN and CDR2 SYDVKM. CDR3 in DNA: TGTGCCAGCAGCCCACCGGGACAGGAGTACTACGAGCAGTACTTC. Protein: CASSPPGQEYYEQYF.

CDR3 sequence (DNA): TGTGCCAGCAGCTTGTTTGGGTTTAGCAATCAGCCCCAGCATTTT. Encoded protein: CASSLFGFSNQPQHF. This rearrangement joins TRBV5-6 to TRBJ1-5; D is unclear. The CDR3 is 15 amino acids. CDR1 is SGHDT, CDR2 YYEEEE, per germline. V was trimmed by 1 base and J by 0 bases, leaving 8 bases between them.

The CDR3 DNA is TGTGCCAGCAGTTTGGTCGCAGGCAGTCATTATAGCAATCAGCCCCAGCATTTT. This encodes CASSLVAGSHYSNQPQHF. V gene TRBV27 combines with J gene TRBJ1-5, with no clear D. Trimming took 3 bases from V and 0 from J, leaving 18 bases between them. This CDR3 region has 18 residues. CDR1 MNHEY and CDR2 SMNVEV come from the germline V gene (reference sequence).

This clonotype has a single count. CDR3 DNA sequence: TGTGCCATTAGCGGGAGGGCCGAAAACTACAATGAGCAGTTCTTC. This codes for CAISGRAENYNEQFF. The chain employs TRBV10-3 and TRBJ2-1; 11 bases are a match to TRBD2. This CDR3 has 15 residues. Germline V gene data show CDR1 as ENHRY and CDR2 as SYGVKD. The J segment lost 3 bases and the V segment lost 9 bases, leaving 7 bases of the junction unmatched.

The CDR3 loop reads CASSYSGGSQPQHF. The CDR3 DNA reads as TGTGCCAGCAGTTACTCGGGGGGCTCTCAGCCCCAGCATTTT. This chain uses TRBV6-5 with TRBJ1-5, with a tentative D call TRBD1 (6 bases). The CDR3 runs to 14 residues. The germline CDR1 and CDR2 sequences are MNHEY and SVGAGI. V was shortened by 0 bases and J by 6 bases, with 9 bases between the two germline ends.

The sample holds a few counts of this clonotype. The rearrangement joins TRBV12-3 or TRBV12-4 to TRBJ2-5, with D possibly matching TRBD2 (5 bases). The V and J ends lost 5 bases and 2 bases respectively, with 9 bases between them. The CDR3 runs to 13 residues. CDR3 in amino acids: CASSPGLQETQYF. Here the CDR3 DNA reads TGTGCCAGCAGTCCGGGGTTGCAAGAGACCCAGTACTTC.

The gene calls are TRBV30 and TRBJ2-1; D tentatively reads TRBD1 or TRBD2 (7 bases each). CDR1 is GTSNPN, CDR2 SVGIG, per germline (reference sequence). V shed 2 bases and J shed 8 bases, with 10 bases lying between them. This CDR3 region has 12 residues. CDR3 in amino acids: CAWSSGGDEQFF. CDR3 DNA sequence: TGTGCCTGGAGTTCAGGGGGGGATGAGCAGTTCTTC.

This clonotype has just one count. The genes are TRBV5-4 and TRBJ2-7; D uncertain. Germline CDR1 SGHNT, CDR2 YYREEE (reference sequence). This CDR3 has 13 residues. The ends were cut back, 0 bases at V and 3 bases at J, with 7 bases in the middle. The CDR3 region is CASSLGPNYEQYF. CDR3 coding DNA: TGTGCCAGCAGCTTGGGACCGAACTACGAGCAGTACTTC.

The chain carries TRBV4-3 and TRBJ1-2; unclear D gene. V was cut by 6 bases and J by 4 bases, with 15 bases left in between. The V gene's germline CDR1 is LGHNA and CDR2 YSLEER. The CDR3 covers 14 residues. The DNA of the CDR3 is TGCGCCAGCAGTCCGAGCCTGGTCGGCTATGGCTACACCTTC. Amino acids: CASSPSLVGYGYTF.

The chain links TRBV19 to TRBJ1-1, with 9 bases matching TRBD1. Germline loops: CDR1 LNHDA, CDR2 SQIVND (reference sequence). Trimming removed 4 bases from V and 1 base from J; junction bases left unmatched: 10. The length of the CDR3 is 17 residues. CDR3 amino acids: CASSSGGTGLGNTEAFF. The CDR3 DNA follows: TGTGCCAGTAGTAGCGGCGGGACAGGGCTTGGGAACACTGAAGCTTTCTTT.

This clonotype was counted a single time. This chain joins TRBV28 and TRBJ2-1; the D gene is possibly TRBD1 (7 bases). Looked up from germline, CDR1 is MDHEN and CDR2 is SYDVKM. V was shortened by 6 bases and J by 7 bases, with 19 bases between the two germline ends. CDR3 length: 15 amino acids. The CDR3 region is CASSPGGTGVNEQFF. The CDR3 coding sequence is TGTGCCAGCAGCCCCGGGGGAACAGGGGTGAATGAGCAGTTCTTC.

The rearrangement links TRBV5-4 to TRBJ2-7, with TRBD1 matching over 12 bases. CDR3 length: 14 amino acids. The germline V gene has CDR1 SGHNT and CDR2 YYREEE (reference sequence). V shed 4 bases and J 7 bases; nucleotides not matched to a gene: 6. The CDR3 loop is CASSRDRGLKEQYF. The CDR3 DNA reads as TGTGCCAGCAGCCGGGACAGGGGGCTAAAGGAGCAGTACTTC.

This sequence joins TRBV27 and TRBJ2-7; D ambiguous. Trimming left V 5 bases short and J 2 bases short, with 10 bases between. The CDR3 spans 13 residues. Germline CDR1 is MNHEY and CDR2 is SMNVEV (reference sequence). In DNA, the CDR3 is TGTGCCAGCAGTGCGGTGGGTACCTACGAGCAGTACTTC. This gives the protein CASSAVGTYEQYF.

The CDR3, as DNA: TGTGCCTGGAGTGTACTTAAAGCGGCCGACTACGAGCAGTACTTC. Encoded protein: CAWSVLKAADYEQYF. The gene calls are TRBV30 and TRBJ2-7, with D possibly being TRBD2 (5 bases). CDR1 is GTSNPN and CDR2 is SVGIG in the germline V gene (reference sequence). The CDR3 runs to 15 residues. V was shortened by 0 bases and J by 3 bases, with 15 bases between the two germline ends.

This clonotype was recorded once. The chain carries TRBV12-3 or TRBV12-4 and TRBJ1-2; D perhaps matches TRBD1 (5 bases). Trimming pared 3 bases from V and 2 bases from J, leaving 10 bases between. The CDR3 sequence is 14 residues long. The chain's CDR3 is CASSFEGLNYGYTF. As DNA, the CDR3 is TGTGCCAGCAGTTTCGAGGGACTAAACTATGGCTACACCTTC.

This clonotype was observed a handful of times. One end of the junction does not line up with germline, which may come from a read error. The V and J genes are TRBV7-9 and TRBJ2-5; D gene uncertain. Germline V gives CDR1 SEHNR, CDR2 FQNEAQ (reference sequence). CDR3 length equals 14 residues. CDR3 region: CASSAPRVQETQYF. The CDR3 DNA reads TGTGCCAGCAGCGCACCCCGGGTTCAAGAGACCCAGTACTTT.

The chain carries TRBV28 and TRBJ1-1; D unresolved. Looked up from germline, CDR1 is MDHEN and CDR2 is SYDVKM. V lost 5 bases to trimming and J lost 8 bases, with 6 bases between them. The CDR3 extends over 10 amino acids. CDR3 sequence (DNA): TGTGCCAGCAGTGCCACGGAAGCTTTCTTT. Its protein is CASSATEAFF.

The chain couples TRBV27 to TRBJ2-1; TRBD2 matches 7 bases. The germline V gene encodes CDR1 MNHEY and CDR2 SMNVEV (reference sequence). CDR3 length equals 15 residues. After removal of 2 bases from V and 8 bases from J, the junction contained 9 bases not matched to a gene. CDR3 protein: CASSLVLAAGYEQFF. Here the CDR3 DNA reads TGTGCCAGCAGTTTAGTGCTAGCGGCTGGGTATGAGCAGTTCTTC.